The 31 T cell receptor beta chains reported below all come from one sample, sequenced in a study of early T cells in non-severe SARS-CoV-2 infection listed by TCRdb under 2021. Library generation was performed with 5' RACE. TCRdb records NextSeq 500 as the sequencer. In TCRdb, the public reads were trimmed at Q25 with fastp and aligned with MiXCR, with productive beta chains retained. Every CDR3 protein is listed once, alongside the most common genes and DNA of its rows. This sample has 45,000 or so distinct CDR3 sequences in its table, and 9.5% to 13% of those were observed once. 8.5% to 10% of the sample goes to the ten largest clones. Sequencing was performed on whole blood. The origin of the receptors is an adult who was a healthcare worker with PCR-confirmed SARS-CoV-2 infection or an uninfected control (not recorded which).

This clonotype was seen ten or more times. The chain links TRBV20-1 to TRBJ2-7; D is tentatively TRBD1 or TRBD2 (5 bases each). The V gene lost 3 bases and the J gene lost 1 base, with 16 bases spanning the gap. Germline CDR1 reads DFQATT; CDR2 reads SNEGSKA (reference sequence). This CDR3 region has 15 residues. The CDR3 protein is CSASELGTPSYEQYF. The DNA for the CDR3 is TGCAGTGCTAGCGAGTTAGGGACGCCTTCCTACGAGCAGTACTTC.

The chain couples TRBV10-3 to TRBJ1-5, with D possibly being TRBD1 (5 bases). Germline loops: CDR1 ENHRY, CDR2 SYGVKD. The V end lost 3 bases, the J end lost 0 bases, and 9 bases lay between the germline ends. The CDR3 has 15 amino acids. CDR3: CAISEKTDSNQPQHF. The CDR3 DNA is TGTGCCATCAGTGAAAAGACAGATAGCAATCAGCCCCAGCATTTT.

CDR3 amino acids: CASSIMGGTPYEQYF. As DNA, the CDR3 is TGTGCCAGTAGTATAATGGGGGGTACCCCCTACGAGCAGTACTTC. The chain links TRBV19 to TRBJ2-7, with D tentatively TRBD2 (6 bases). Germline CDR1 is LNHDA and CDR2 is SQIVND (reference sequence). The ends were cut back, 2 bases at V and 2 bases at J, with 13 bases in the middle. The CDR3 has 15 amino acids.

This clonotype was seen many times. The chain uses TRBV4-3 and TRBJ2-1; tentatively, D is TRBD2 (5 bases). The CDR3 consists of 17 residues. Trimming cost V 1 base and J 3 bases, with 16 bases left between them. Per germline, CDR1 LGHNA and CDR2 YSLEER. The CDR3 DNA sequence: TGCGCCAGCAGCCAAGGAAGAGGGATAGACCTCTACAATGAGCAGTTCTTC. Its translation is CASSQGRGIDLYNEQFF.

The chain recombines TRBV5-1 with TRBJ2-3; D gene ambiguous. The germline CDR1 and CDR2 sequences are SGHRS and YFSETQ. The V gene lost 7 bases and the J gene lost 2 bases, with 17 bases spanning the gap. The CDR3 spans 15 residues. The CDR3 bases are TGCGCCAGCCTCCCTGCTCCCGCCCTCACAGATACGCAGTATTTT. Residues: CASLPAPALTDTQYF.

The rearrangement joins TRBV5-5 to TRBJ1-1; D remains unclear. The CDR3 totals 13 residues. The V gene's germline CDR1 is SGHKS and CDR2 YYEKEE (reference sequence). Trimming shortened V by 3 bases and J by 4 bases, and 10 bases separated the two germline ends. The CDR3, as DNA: TGTGCCAGCAGCTATGACCCCACCACTGAAGCTTTCTTT. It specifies CASSYDPTTEAFF.

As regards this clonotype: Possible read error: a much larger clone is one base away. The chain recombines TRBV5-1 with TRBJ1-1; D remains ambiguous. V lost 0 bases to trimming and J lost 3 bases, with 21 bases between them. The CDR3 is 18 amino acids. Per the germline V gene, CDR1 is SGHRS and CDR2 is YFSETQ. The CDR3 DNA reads TGCGCCAGCAGCTTGGTCCCGCCCGGTGGAGTAACTGACACTGAAGCTTTCTTT. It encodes CASSLVPPGGVTDTEAFF.

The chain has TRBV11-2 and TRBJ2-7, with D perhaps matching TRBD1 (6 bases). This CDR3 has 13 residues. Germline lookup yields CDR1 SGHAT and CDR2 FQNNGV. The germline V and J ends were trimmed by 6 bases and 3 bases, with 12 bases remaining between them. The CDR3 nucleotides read TGTGCCAGCAGTCGACAGGAGATCTACGAGCAGTACTTC. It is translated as CASSRQEIYEQYF.

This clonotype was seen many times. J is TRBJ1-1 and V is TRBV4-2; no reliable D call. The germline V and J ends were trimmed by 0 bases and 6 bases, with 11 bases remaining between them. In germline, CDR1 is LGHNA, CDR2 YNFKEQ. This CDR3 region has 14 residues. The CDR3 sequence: CASSQDPGVPEAFF. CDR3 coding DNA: TGTGCCAGCAGCCAAGATCCCGGGGTCCCTGAAGCTTTCTTT.

The CDR3 bases are TGTGCCAGCAGCACCCAGATAGAAGAGACCCAGTACTTC. Its translation is CASSTQIEETQYF. The chain couples TRBV7-6 to TRBJ2-5; D gene unclear. This CDR3 is built from 13 residues. Germline CDR1 SGHVS, CDR2 FNYEAQ. Between the trimmed V and J ends, which lost 5 bases and 3 bases, there was a span of 10 bases. Using reference TRBV7-6 and TRBJ2-5 for the parts outside the CDR3, the full variable domain is GAGVSQSPRYKVTKRGQDVALRCDPISGHVSLYWYRQALGQGPEFLTYFNYEAQQDKSGLPNDRFSAERPEGSISTLTIQRTEQRDSAMYRCASSTQIEETQYFGPGTRLLVL.

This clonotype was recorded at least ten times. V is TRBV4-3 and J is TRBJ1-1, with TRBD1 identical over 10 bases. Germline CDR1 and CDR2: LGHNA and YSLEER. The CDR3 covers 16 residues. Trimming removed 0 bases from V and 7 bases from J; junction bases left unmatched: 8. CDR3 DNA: TGCGCCAGCAGCCAAGATGGGGGACAGGGGAATAGTGAAGCTTTCTTT. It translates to CASSQDGGQGNSEAFF.

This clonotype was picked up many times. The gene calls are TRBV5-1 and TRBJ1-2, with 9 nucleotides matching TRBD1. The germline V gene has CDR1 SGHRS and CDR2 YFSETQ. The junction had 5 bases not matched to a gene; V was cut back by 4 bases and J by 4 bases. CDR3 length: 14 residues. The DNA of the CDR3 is TGCGCCAGCAGCGACAGGGGGAAAGTCTATGGCTACACCTTC. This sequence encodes CASSDRGKVYGYTF.

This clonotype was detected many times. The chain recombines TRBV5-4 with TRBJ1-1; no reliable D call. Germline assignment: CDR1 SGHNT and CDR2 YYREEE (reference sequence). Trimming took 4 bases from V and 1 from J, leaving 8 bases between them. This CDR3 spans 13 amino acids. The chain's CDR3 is CASSKDENTEAFF. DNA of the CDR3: TGTGCCAGCAGCAAGGACGAGAACACTGAAGCTTTCTTT.

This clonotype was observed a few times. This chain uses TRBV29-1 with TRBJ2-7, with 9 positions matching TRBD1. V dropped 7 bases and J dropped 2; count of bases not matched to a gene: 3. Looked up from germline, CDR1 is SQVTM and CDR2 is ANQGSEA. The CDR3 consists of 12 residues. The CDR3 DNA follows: TGCAGCGCCCGGACAGGGGCCTACGAGCAGTACTTC. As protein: CSARTGAYEQYF.

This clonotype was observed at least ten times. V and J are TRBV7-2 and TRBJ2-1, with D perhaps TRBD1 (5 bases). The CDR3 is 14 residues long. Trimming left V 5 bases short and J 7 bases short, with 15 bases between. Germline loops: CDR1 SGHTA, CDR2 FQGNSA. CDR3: CASSRGRVGNEQFF. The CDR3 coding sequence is TGTGCCAGCAGCAGGGGCAGGGTGGGAAATGAGCAGTTCTTC.

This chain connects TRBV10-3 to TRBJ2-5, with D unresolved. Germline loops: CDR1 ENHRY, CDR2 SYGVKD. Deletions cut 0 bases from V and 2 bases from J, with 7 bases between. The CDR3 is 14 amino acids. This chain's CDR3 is CAISESGSQETQYF. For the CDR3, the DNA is TGTGCCATCAGTGAGTCTGGAAGTCAAGAGACCCAGTACTTC.

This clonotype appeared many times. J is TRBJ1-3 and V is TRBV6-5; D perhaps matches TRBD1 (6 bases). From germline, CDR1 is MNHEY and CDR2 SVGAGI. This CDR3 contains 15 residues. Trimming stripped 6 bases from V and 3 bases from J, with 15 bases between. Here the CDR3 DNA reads TGTGCCAGCAGCACTGGGGGCTTTGATGGAAACACCATATATTTT. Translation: CASSTGGFDGNTIYF.

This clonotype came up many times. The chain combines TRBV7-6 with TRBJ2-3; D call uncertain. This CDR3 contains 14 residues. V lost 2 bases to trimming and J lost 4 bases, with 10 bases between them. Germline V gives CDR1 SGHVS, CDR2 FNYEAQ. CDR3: CASSLMGNPDTQYF. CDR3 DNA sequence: TGTGCCAGCAGCTTAATGGGGAACCCAGATACGCAGTATTTT.

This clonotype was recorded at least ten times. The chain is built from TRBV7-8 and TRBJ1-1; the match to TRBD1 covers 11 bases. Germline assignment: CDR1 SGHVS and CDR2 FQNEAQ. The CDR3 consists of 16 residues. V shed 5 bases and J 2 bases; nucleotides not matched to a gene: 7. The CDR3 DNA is TGTGCCAGCAGCCAAGCGGACAGGGGGCGAAACACTGAAGCTTTCTTT. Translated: CASSQADRGRNTEAFF.

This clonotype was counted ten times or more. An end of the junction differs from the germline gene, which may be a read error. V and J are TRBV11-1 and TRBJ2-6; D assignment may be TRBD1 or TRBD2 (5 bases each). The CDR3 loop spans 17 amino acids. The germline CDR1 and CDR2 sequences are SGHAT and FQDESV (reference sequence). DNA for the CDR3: TGTGCCAGCAGCCCTGGGCGAGGGCTGACTGGGGCCAACGTCCTGATTTTC. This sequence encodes CASSPGRGLTGANVLIF.

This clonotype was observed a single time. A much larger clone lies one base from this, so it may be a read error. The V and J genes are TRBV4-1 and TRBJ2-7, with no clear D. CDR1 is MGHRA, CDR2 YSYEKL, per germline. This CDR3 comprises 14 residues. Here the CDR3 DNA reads TGCGCCGGCAGCCAAGATCTGGCCAGCCCGGCTTTTTACTTC. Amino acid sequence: CAGSQDLASPAFYF.

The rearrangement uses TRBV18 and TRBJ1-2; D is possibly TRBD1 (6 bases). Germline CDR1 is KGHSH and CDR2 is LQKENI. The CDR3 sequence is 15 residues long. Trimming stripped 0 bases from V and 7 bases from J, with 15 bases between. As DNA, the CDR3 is TGTGCCAGCTCACCACCGACTCCACAGGGTCCTGGCTACACCTTC. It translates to CASSPPTPQGPGYTF.

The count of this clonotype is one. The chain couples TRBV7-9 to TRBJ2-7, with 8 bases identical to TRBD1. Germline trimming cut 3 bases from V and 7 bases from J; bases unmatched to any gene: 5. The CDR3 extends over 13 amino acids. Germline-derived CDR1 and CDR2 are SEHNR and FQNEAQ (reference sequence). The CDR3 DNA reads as TGTGCCAGCAGCTTCGGACAGGGTGAAGAGCAGTACTTC. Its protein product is CASSFGQGEEQYF.

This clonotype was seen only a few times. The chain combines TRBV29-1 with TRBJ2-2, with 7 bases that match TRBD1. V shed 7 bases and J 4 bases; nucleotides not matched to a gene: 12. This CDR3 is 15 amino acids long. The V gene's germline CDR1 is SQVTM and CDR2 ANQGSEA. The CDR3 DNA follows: TGCAGCGCCGACGTGAGACAGGGACCCACCGGGGAGCTGTTTTTT. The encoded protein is CSADVRQGPTGELFF.

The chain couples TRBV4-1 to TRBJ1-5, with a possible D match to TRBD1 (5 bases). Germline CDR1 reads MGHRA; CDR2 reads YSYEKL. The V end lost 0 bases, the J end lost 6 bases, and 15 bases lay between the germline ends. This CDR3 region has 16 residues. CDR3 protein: CASSQDWLSGAQPQHF. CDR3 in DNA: TGCGCCAGCAGCCAAGACTGGTTAAGTGGGGCTCAGCCCCAGCATTTT.

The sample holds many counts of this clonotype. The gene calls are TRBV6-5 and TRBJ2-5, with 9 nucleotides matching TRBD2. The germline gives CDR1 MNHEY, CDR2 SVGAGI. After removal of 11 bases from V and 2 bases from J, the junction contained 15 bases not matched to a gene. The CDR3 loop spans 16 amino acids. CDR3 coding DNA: TGTGCCTCGAGCGGGGGGCTAGGCGAGGATCAAGAGACCCAGTACTTC. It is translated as CASSGGLGEDQETQYF.

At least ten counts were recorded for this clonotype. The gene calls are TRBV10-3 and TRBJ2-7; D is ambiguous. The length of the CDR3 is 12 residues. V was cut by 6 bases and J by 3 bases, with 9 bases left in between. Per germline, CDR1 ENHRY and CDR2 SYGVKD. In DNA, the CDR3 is TGTGCCATCAGGTCAGTCAACTACGAGCAGTACTTC. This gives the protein CAIRSVNYEQYF.

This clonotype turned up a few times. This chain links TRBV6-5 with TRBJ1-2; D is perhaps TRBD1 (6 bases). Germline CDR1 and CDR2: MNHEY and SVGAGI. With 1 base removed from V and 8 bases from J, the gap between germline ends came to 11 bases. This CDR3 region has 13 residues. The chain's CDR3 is CASSYLNREGYTF. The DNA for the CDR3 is TGTGCCAGCAGTTACTTAAACAGGGAGGGCTACACCTTC.

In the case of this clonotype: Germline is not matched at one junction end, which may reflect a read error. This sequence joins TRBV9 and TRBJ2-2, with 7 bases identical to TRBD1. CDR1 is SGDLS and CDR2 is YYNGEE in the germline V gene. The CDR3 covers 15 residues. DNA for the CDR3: TGTGCCAGCAGCGAGGGGACAGTTAACACCGGGGAGATGTTTTTT. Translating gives CASSEGTVNTGEMFF.

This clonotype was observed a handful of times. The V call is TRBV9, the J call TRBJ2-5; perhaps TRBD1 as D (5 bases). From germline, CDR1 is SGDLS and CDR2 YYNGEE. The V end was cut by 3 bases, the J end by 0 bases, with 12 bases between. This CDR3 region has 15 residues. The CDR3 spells CASSGTGSYQETQYF. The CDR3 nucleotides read TGTGCCAGCAGCGGTACAGGATCGTACCAAGAGACCCAGTACTTC.

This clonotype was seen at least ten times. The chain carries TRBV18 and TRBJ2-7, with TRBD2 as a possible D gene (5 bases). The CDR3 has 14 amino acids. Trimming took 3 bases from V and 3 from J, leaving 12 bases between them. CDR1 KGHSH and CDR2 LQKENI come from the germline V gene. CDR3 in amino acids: CASSPPPGGYEQYF. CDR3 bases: TGTGCCAGCTCACCTCCCCCCGGAGGCTACGAGCAGTACTTC.